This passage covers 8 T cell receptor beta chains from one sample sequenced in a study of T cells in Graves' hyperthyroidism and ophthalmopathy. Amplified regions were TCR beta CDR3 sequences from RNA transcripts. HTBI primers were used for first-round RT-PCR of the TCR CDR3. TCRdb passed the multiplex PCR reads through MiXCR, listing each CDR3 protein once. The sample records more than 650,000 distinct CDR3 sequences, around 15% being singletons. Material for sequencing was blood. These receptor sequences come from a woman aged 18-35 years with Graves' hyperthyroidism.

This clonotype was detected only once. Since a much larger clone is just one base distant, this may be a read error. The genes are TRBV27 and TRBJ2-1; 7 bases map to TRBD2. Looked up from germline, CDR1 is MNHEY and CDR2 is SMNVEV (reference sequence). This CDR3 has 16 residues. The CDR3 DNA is TGTGCCAGCTGGGGGGGGATGGCAGGGCAATACAATGAGCAGCTCTTC. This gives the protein CASWGGMAGQYNEQLF.

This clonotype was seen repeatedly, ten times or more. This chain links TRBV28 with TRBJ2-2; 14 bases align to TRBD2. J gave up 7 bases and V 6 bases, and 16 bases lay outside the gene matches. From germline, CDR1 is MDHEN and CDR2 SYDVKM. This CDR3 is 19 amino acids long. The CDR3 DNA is TGTGCCAGCAGGACGGGACAGGGAGGACTAGCGGGAGGACACGGGGAGCTGTTTTTT. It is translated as CASRTGQGGLAGGHGELFF. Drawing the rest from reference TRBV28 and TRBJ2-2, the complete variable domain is DVKVTQSSRYLVKRTGEKVFLECVQDMDHENMFWYRQDPGLGLRLIYFSYDVKMKEKGDIPEGYSVSREKKERFSLILESASTNQTSMYLCASRTGQGGLAGGHGELFFGEGSRLTVL.

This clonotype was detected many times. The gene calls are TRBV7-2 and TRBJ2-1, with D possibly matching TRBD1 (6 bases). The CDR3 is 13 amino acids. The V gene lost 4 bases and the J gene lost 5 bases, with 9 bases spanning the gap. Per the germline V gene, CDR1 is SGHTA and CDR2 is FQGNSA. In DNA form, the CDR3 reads TGTGCCAGCAGCTCAGGGGCAGACAATGAGCAGTTCTTC. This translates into CASSSGADNEQFF. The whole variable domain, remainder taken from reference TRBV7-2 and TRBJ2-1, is GAGVSQSPSNKVTEKGKDVELRCDPISGHTALYWYRQSLGQGLEFLIYFQGNSAPDKSGLPSDRFSAERTGGSVSTLTIQRTQQEDSAVYLCASSSGADNEQFFGPGTRLTVL.

The CDR3 DNA is TGTGCCAGCAGCTACGGACTAGCGGGAGCCATCGGGGAGACCCAGTACTTC. This sequence encodes CASSYGLAGAIGETQYF. The genes are TRBV7-9 and TRBJ2-5; TRBD2 agrees at 13 bases. The length of the CDR3 is 17 residues. V lost 4 bases, J lost 5 bases, and 10 bases stayed unmatched. Germline CDR1 and CDR2: SEHNR and FQNEAQ (reference sequence).

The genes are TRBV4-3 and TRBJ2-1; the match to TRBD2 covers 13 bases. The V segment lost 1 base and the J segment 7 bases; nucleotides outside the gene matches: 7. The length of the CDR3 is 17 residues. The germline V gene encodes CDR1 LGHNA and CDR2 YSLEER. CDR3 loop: CASSQVLGLAGMNEQFF. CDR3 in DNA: TGCGCCAGCAGCCAAGTGTTGGGACTAGCGGGAATGAATGAGCAGTTCTTC.

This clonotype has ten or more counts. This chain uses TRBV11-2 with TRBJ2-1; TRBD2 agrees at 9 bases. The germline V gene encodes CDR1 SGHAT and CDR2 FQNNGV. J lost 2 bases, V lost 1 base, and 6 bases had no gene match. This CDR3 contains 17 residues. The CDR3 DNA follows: TGTGCCAGCAGCTTAGGAGGGGCGGGAGGGCCCTACAATGAGCAGTTCTTC. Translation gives CASSLGGAGGPYNEQFF.

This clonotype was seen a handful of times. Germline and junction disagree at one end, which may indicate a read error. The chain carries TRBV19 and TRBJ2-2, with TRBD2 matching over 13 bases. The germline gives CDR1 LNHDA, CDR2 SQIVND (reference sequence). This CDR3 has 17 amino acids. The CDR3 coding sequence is TGTGCCAGTAGCCCGGGACTAGCGGGATTTGGCACCGGGGAGCTGCTTTTT. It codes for CASSPGLAGFGTGELLF.

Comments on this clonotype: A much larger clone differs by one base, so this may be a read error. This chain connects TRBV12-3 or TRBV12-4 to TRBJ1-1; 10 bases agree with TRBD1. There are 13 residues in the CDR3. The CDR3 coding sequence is TGTGCCAGCAGGCGGACAGGGGGTATTGAAACTTTCTTT. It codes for CASRRTGGIETFF.